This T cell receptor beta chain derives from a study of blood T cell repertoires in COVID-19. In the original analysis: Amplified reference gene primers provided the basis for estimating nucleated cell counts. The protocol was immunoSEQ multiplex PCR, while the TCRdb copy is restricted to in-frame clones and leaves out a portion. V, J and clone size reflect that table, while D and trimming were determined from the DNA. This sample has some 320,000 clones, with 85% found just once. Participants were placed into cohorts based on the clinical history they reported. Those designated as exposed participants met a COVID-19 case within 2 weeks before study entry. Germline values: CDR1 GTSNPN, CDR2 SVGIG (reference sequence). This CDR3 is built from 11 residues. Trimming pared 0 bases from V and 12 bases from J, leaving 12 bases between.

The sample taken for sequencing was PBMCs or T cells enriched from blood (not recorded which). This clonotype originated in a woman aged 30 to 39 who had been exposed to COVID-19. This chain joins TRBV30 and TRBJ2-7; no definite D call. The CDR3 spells CAWSVGSQWYF. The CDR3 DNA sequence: TGTGCCTGGAGTGTGGGCTCCCAATGGTACTTC. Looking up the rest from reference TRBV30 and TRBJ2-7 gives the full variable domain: SQTIHQWPATLVQPVGSPLSLECTVEGTSNPNLYWYRQAAGRGLQLLFYSVGIGQISSEVPQNLSASRPQDRQFILSSKKLLLSDSGFYLCAWSVGSQWYFGPGTRLTVT.